This T cell receptor (beta chain) was sequenced for a study of blood T cell repertoires in COVID-19. Study details: Samples of COVID-19 (acute and convalescent) were obtained from the United States, Italy and Spain. Sources were T cells, B-cell-depleted T cells, or PBMCs; the material itself was cDNA or gDNA.

Per germline, CDR1 LNHNV and CDR2 YYDKDF (reference sequence). The CDR3 contains 13 residues. Trimming left V 3 bases short and J 0 bases short, with 4 bases between. In the original workflow: Quantification of nucleated cells was approximated via reference gene primer amplification. Libraries were prepared by immunoSEQ multiplex PCR; TCRdb keeps only in-frame clonotypes and omits some of them. V, J and clone size reflect that table, while D and trimming were determined from the DNA. The sample holds 100,000 to 120,000 clones, around four fifths seen once. V gene TRBV15 combines with J gene TRBJ2-3, with D uncertain. This sequence was found in a woman aged 55-70 years with acute or convalescent COVID-19. The source material was peripheral blood. The chain's CDR3 is CATSSGSTDTQYF. The CDR3 nucleotides read TGTGCCACCAGCAGCGGTAGCACAGATACGCAGTATTTT.